What follows is one T cell receptor (beta chain) and its context. No antigen is known for it. Germline CDR1 reads LGHDT; CDR2 reads YNNKEL (reference sequence). The V end was cut by 4 bases, the J end by 1 base, with 16 bases between. The length of the CDR3 is 16 residues. Individuals with ophthalmopathy presented a Clinical Activity Score of at least 3, a NOSPECS grade of at least 4 and a duration under 3 months. The entry originates in a study of T cells in Graves' hyperthyroidism and ophthalmopathy. Amplified TCR beta CDR3 regions came from RNA transcripts. The HTBI set primed first-round TCR CDR3 RT-PCR. TCRdb re-derived calls from the multiplex PCR reads in MiXCR, one entry per CDR3 protein. The sample includes about 640,000 distinct CDR3 sequences, more than 20% of them seen just once. Whole-study findings and limits: Patients with ophthalmopathy were separated from those with stable hyperthyroidism by a 13 V-J model.

Input material: blood. This TCR was recovered from a man aged 30 to 45 with Graves' ophthalmopathy. The chain joins TRBV3-1 to TRBJ1-1, with D possibly matching TRBD1 (6 bases). This CDR3 reads CASSPSRTARNTEAFF. The CDR3 DNA follows: TGTGCCAGCAGCCCCTCACGGACAGCACGGAACACTGAAGCTTTCTTT.